The rows below give T cell receptor beta chains drawn from one sample of a study of identical twins. TCRdb used MiXCR to reprocess the 5' RACE reads, holding one entry per CDR3 protein. This sample carries some 1,600,000 distinct CDR3 sequences, 32% of them seen once, and the ten largest clones take about 0.27%. The sequencing sample was made of cord blood. Every receptor here comes from a newborn girl in good health. Both conserved end residues are part of each CDR3. Each record gives: D gene, clone size, J gene, V gene, CDR3 DNA, CDR3 protein. A D gene is named only where the DNA matches it firmly. Size values are once, few and many counts, or a class for expanded clones, and some rows have none.

d_call: -; clone_size: -; j_call: TRBJ2-3; v_call: TRBV5-1; cdr3_nt: TGCGCCAGCAGCTTGGTTACTCCCCACTTATCCACAGATACGCAGTATTTT; cdr3_aa: CASSLVTPHLSTDTQYF
d_call: -; clone_size: -; j_call: TRBJ2-3; v_call: TRBV5-1; cdr3_nt: TGCGCCAGCAGCTTGATATACTACACAGATACGCAGTATTTT; cdr3_aa: CASSLIYYTDTQYF
d_call: -; clone_size: few; j_call: TRBJ1-2; v_call: TRBV19; cdr3_nt: TGTGCCAGTAGTATAGATCTGGTGGATTACTATGGCTACACCTTC; cdr3_aa: CASSIDLVDYYGYTF
d_call: TRBD2; clone_size: -; j_call: TRBJ2-1; v_call: TRBV20-1; cdr3_nt: TGCAGTGCAGAGGGACTAGCGGGAGTTCGCAATGAGCAGTTCTTC; cdr3_aa: CSAEGLAGVRNEQFF
d_call: TRBD1; clone_size: -; j_call: TRBJ1-4; v_call: TRBV12-3/TRBV12-4; cdr3_nt: TGTGCCAGCAGTTTAGAGACAGGGGTTGAAAAACTGTTTTTT; cdr3_aa: CASSLETGVEKLFF
d_call: TRBD1; clone_size: -; j_call: TRBJ1-2; v_call: TRBV5-1; cdr3_nt: TGCGCCAGCAGCGGCGGGACAGGGGAGGATGGCTACACCTTC; cdr3_aa: CASSGGTGEDGYTF
d_call: -; clone_size: -; j_call: TRBJ1-3; v_call: TRBV21-1; cdr3_nt: TGTGCCAGCAGCAAAAACAGCTCTGGAAACACCATATATTTT; cdr3_aa: CASSKNSSGNTIYF
d_call: -; clone_size: few; j_call: TRBJ2-1; v_call: TRBV20-1; cdr3_nt: TGCAGCGGTAGCCGCGGCAATGAGCAGTTCTTC; cdr3_aa: CSGSRGNEQFF
d_call: -; clone_size: -; j_call: TRBJ1-1; v_call: TRBV3-1; cdr3_nt: TGTGCCAGCAGCCTTTCTGGACAGCCTAACACTGAAGCTTTCTTT; cdr3_aa: CASSLSGQPNTEAFF
d_call: -; clone_size: -; j_call: TRBJ2-7; v_call: TRBV20-1; cdr3_nt: TGCAGTGCCCTGGCAATGGGGGGACCCTCCTACGAGCAGTACTTC; cdr3_aa: CSALAMGGPSYEQYF
d_call: -; clone_size: few; j_call: TRBJ2-1; v_call: TRBV6-6; cdr3_nt: TGTGCCAGCAGTTACTCGGGGGAATACAATGAGCAGTTCTTC; cdr3_aa: CASSYSGEYNEQFF
d_call: -; clone_size: few; j_call: TRBJ2-1; v_call: TRBV12-3/TRBV12-4; cdr3_nt: TGTGCCAGCACCCACACTAGAGTCTATGAGCAGTTCTTC; cdr3_aa: CASTHTRVYEQFF
d_call: TRBD1; clone_size: -; j_call: TRBJ2-5; v_call: TRBV7-2; cdr3_nt: TGTGCCAGCAGCCCACATGGGGGGACAGGGGTAGAGACCCAGTACTTC; cdr3_aa: CASSPHGGTGVETQYF
d_call: TRBD2; clone_size: -; j_call: TRBJ2-1; v_call: TRBV20-1; cdr3_nt: TGCAGTGCTATGGGGCCGGGACTAGCGGGGGGCCATGAGCAGTTCTTC; cdr3_aa: CSAMGPGLAGGHEQFF
d_call: TRBD1; clone_size: -; j_call: TRBJ2-1; v_call: TRBV2; cdr3_nt: TGTGCCAGCAGTGAAAGGGGGACAGCCCATGACAATGAGCAGTTCTTC; cdr3_aa: CASSERGTAHDNEQFF
d_call: TRBD2; clone_size: few; j_call: TRBJ2-5; v_call: TRBV25-1; cdr3_nt: TGTGCCAGCAATCCTAGCGGGAGAAGAGAGACCCAGTACTTC; cdr3_aa: CASNPSGRRETQYF
d_call: TRBD2; clone_size: few; j_call: TRBJ2-7; v_call: TRBV27; cdr3_nt: TGTGCCAACCTCAAAATTACAGCGGGAGATGTAGTTTTCGAGCAGTACTTC; cdr3_aa: CANLKITAGDVVFEQYF
d_call: -; clone_size: -; j_call: TRBJ2-5; v_call: TRBV14; cdr3_nt: TGTGCCAGCAGCCAAGACCGGCAGGGCTGGGAGACCCAGTACTTC; cdr3_aa: CASSQDRQGWETQYF
d_call: TRBD2; clone_size: few; j_call: TRBJ2-1; v_call: TRBV28; cdr3_nt: TGTGGCCTTGGGGGGGAAAAGAGCTCCTACAATGAGCAGTTCTTC; cdr3_aa: CGLGGEKSSYNEQFF
d_call: -; clone_size: few; j_call: TRBJ1-1; v_call: TRBV18; cdr3_nt: TGTGCCAGCTCACCACTCCCCAGGGCCCTGAACACTGAAGCTTTCTTT; cdr3_aa: CASSPLPRALNTEAFF
d_call: TRBD1; clone_size: once; j_call: TRBJ2-1; v_call: TRBV5-1; cdr3_nt: TGCGCCAGCAGCCTACGACAGGGGTCCGCCTACAATGAGCAGTTCTTC; cdr3_aa: CASSLRQGSAYNEQFF
d_call: TRBD2; clone_size: many; j_call: TRBJ2-7; v_call: TRBV6-1; cdr3_nt: TGTGCCAGCAGTTTTAGGACTAGCGGAGCCTCCTACGAGCAGTACTTC; cdr3_aa: CASSFRTSGASYEQYF